The sequence of this TCR beta chain was determined in a study of blood T cell repertoires in COVID-19. Overall study context: Italy, Spain and the United States were the sources of the convalescent and acute COVID-19 samples. Nucleic acid was either cDNA or gDNA, and it came from T cells, B-cell-depleted T cells, or PBMCs.

Source study methods: Estimates of nucleated cell counts were drawn from the amplification of reference gene primers. Method: immunoSEQ multiplex PCR; TCRdb's copy keeps in-frame clones and lacks some. V and J calls and clone size are as listed in that table; D and trimming were resolved from the DNA. The sample contains 70,000 to 85,000 clones, around 84% of which appear only once. The clonotype originates from a woman of 80 years or more in a cohort sampled during active or convalescent COVID-19. Sample: peripheral blood.

The CDR3 loop reads CAWAQGEYTEAFF. CDR3 coding DNA: TGTGCCTGGGCACAGGGGGAATACACTGAAGCTTTCTTT. The gene calls are TRBV30 and TRBJ1-1, with 8 bases aligning to TRBD1. CDR3 length: 13 residues. Germline CDR1 GTSNPN, CDR2 SVGIG (reference sequence). V was clipped by 5 bases and J by 3 bases; unmatched bases: 5.